The source of this TCR beta chain is a study of cytomegalovirus exposure and HLA in healthy donors. PCR primers comprised 60 Vbeta and 13 Jbeta primers. Sequenced by immunoSEQ multiplex PCR; TCRdb stores in-frame clones only, minus some. The table includes some 150,000 clones, 73% detected once. A remark on this clone: Its target is unknown.

Overall study findings and caveats: For most subjects, TCR beta sequences were reported to predict HLA-A and HLA-B alleles with accuracy.

Germline lookup yields CDR1 GTSNPN and CDR2 SVGIG (reference sequence). This CDR3 is 14 amino acids long. V lost 0 bases, J lost 7 bases, and 5 bases stayed unmatched. The chain carries TRBV30 and TRBJ1-2; 10 positions match TRBD1. The receptor's source is a human donor in good health. Specimen: PBMCs. In nucleotides, the CDR3 is TGTGCCTGGAGTGTAGGACAGGGGGAGTTTGGCTACACCTTC. Amino acids: CAWSVGQGEFGYTF. Complete variable domain (other parts from reference TRBV30 and TRBJ1-2): SQTIHQWPATLVQPVGSPLSLECTVEGTSNPNLYWYRQAAGRGLQLLFYSVGIGQISSEVPQNLSASRPQDRQFILSSKKLLLSDSGFYLCAWSVGQGEFGYTFGSGTRLTVV.